The source of this T cell receptor beta chain is a study of blood T cell repertoires in COVID-19. Study summary: COVID-19 samples collected from the United States, Italy and Spain covered acute and convalescent phases.

As processed by the authors: The authors estimated nucleated cell counts from reference gene primer amplification. TCRdb's table, derived via immunoSEQ multiplex PCR, lists solely in-frame clones and lacks some. D and trimming were read from the DNA, whereas the V and J calls and clone size are those reported in that table. This sample has about 140,000 clones; about three quarters occur once, and the top ten carry about an eighth. The CDR3 extends over 15 amino acids. V is TRBV21-1 and J is TRBJ2-5; the table's D gene call, TRBD2, was not cross checked with the DNA. TRBV21-1 is reported as a pseudogene. The TCR comes from a man at least 80 years old with acute or convalescent COVID-19. The sample taken for sequencing was peripheral blood. The CDR3 protein is CASSKSWVGEETQYF. CDR3 DNA sequence: TGTGCCAGCAGCAAGTCTTGGGTTGGAGAGGAGACCCAGTACTTC.